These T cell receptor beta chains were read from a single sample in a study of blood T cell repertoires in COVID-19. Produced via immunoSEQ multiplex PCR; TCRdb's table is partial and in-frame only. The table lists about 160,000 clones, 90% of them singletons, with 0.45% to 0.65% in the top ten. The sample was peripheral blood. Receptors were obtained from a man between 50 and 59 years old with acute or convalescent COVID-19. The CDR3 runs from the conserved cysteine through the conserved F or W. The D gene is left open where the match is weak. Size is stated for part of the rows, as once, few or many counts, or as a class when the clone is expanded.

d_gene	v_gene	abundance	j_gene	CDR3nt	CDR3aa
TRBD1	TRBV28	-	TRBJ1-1	TGTGCCAGCAGCTTGCCGGGACAGGGATATGAAGCTTTCTTT	CASSLPGQGYEAFF
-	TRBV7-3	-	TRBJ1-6	TGTGCCAGCAGCTTGGCAGACTATAATTCACCCCTCCACTTT	CASSLADYNSPLHF
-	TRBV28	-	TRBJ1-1	TGTGCCAGCAGTTTGCGAGACAGGATAGGGACTGAAGCTTTCTTT	CASSLRDRIGTEAFF
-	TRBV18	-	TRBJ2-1	TGTGCCAGCTCCCTGGACAGAAGCTCCTACAATGAGCAGTTCTTC	CASSLDRSSYNEQFF
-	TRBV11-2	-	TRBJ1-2	TGTGCCAGCAGTCGAGAGCCGGGAAATGGCTACACCTTC	CASSREPGNGYTF
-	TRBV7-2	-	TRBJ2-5	TGTGCCAGCAGCTTAGCAGGGGTACAAGAGACCCAGTACTTC	CASSLAGVQETQYF
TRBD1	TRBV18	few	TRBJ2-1	TGTGCCAGCTCACGGGACAGCTACAATGAGCAGTTCTTC	CASSRDSYNEQFF
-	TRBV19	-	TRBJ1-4	TGTGCCAGTACGCAGGATAATGAAAAACTGTTTTTT	CASTQDNEKLFF
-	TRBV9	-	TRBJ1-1	TGTGCCAGCAGCGTTACAGGGAACACTGAAGCTTTCTTT	CASSVTGNTEAFF
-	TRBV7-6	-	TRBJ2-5	TGTGCCAGCAGCCCGACTCGGGGGGAGACCCAGTACTTC	CASSPTRGETQYF
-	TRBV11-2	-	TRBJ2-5	TGTGCCAGCAGCTTAGCCTGGCCGCTCTACTTC	CASSLAWPLYF
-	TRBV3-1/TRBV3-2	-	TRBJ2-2	TGTGCCAGCAGCCCTGGGGGCGGGCGCACCGGGGAGCTGTTTTTT	CASSPGGGRTGELFF
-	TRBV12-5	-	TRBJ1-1	TGTGCTAGTGGTTTAAACCGGGACACCTTTACGAACACTGAAGCTTTCTTT	CASGLNRDTFTNTEAFF
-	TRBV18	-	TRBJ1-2	TGTGCCAGCTCACCACCGAGCCTATATGGCTACACCTTC	CASSPPSLYGYTF
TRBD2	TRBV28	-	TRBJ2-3	TGTGCCAGCACCCTGGCTAGGACTAGATTCACAGATACGCAGTATTTT	CASTLARTRFTDTQYF
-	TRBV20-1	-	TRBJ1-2	TGCAGTGTAAGGGGGAATTCCGGCTACACCTTC	CSVRGNSGYTF
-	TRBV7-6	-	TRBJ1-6	TGTGCCAGCAGCTTAGGAGGCGGTGATAATTCACCCCTCCACTTT	CASSLGGGDNSPLHF